This TCR beta chain was retrieved from a study of T-cell memory formation after mild COVID-19. About this clonotype: Antigen specificity is unknown.

Regarding the study as a whole: Of the contracting clones, CD4+ ones lay mainly in CM and EM, and CD8+ ones in EMRA. There was no confirmation that second-wave clones peaking on day 37 were SARS-CoV-2 specific.

CDR1 and CDR2 from the germline V gene are SGHDT and YYEEEE. The CDR3 has 12 residues. With 7 bases removed from V and 1 base from J, the gap between germline ends came to 7 bases. TCR alpha and TCR beta cDNA libraries carrying sample barcodes and UMIs were produced by 5'RACE using constant-segment primers. TCRdb reprocessed the 5' RACE reads via MiXCR and lists one record per CDR3 protein. The profile shows hundreds of thousands of distinct CDR3 sequences, roughly 19% of them singletons. Sequencing was done on a sample of PBMCs or a T cell subset sorted from them (not recorded which). The source is a man younger than 35 who had mild COVID-19 (a few samples of this study predate the infection). Cell type and time point are not known. The rearrangement uses TRBV5-6 and TRBJ2-3; TRBD2 might be the D (6 bases). The CDR3 protein is CASERGTDTQYF. The CDR3 DNA is TGTGCCAGCGAGCGGGGCACAGATACGCAGTATTTT. The complete variable domain, with remaining parts taken from reference TRBV5-6 and TRBJ2-3, reads DAGVTQSPTHLIKTRGQQVTLRCSPKSGHDTVSWYQQALGQGPQFIFQYYEEEERQRGNFPDRFSGHQFPNYSSELNVNALLLGDSALYLCASERGTDTQYFGPGTRLTVL.